The entry below describes one T cell receptor beta chain. The target antigen is unknown. The authors ran a second PCR of roughly 6 to 12 cycles using a sample-barcoded 5' primer and a J-beta primer mix. Each CDR3 protein is one row after TCRdb ran MiXCR on the 5' RACE reads. This sample has about a million distinct CDR3 sequences, with roughly 51% found just once. The data were obtained in a study of blood T cells in healthy people across ages. Study observations and caveats: TCR beta diversity per million T cells fell roughly linearly with age.

Trimming cost V 5 bases and J 1 base, with 15 bases left between them. Germline lookup yields CDR1 MNHEY and CDR2 SMNVEV (reference sequence). The CDR3 has 16 residues. What was sequenced was blood. The J gene is TRBJ2-4, the V gene TRBV27; D is perhaps TRBD1 or TRBD2 (5 bases each). This clonotype was sampled from a woman between 55 and 75 years old in good health. The chain's CDR3 is CASSPGLGAAKNIQYF. DNA of the CDR3: TGTGCCAGCAGTCCAGGGCTCGGGGCCGCCAAAAACATTCAGTACTTC.